Shown below are 26 T cell receptor beta chains from a single sample sequenced in a study of cytomegalovirus exposure and HLA in healthy donors. Use of 60 Vbeta and 13 Jbeta primers characterized the PCR. The table came from immunoSEQ multiplex PCR; TCRdb's copy has only in-frame clones and leaves some out. The sample consists of more than 85,000 clones, roughly 13% of them appearing once. Sequencing input: PBMCs. These receptors all stem from a man in his forties in good health and CMV-seropositive.

This sequence joins TRBV19 and TRBJ2-1, with 8 nucleotides matching TRBD1. CDR1 and CDR2 from the germline V gene are LNHDA and SQIVND (reference sequence). The CDR3 loop spans 14 amino acids. V was pared by 1 base and J by 7 bases, with 3 bases of the junction left unmatched. CDR3 sequence reads: CASSIGDRRNEQFF. In nucleotides, the CDR3 is TGTGCCAGTAGTATAGGGGACAGGCGGAATGAGCAGTTCTTC.

The chain uses TRBV30 and TRBJ1-2, with TRBD1 as a possible D gene (6 bases). The CDR3 runs 11 residues. V lost 4 bases, J lost 4 bases, and 7 bases lay in between. Germline V gene sequence: CDR1 GTSNPN, CDR2 SVGIG (reference sequence). This chain's CDR3 is CAWKGGYGYTF. CDR3 in DNA: TGTGCCTGGAAAGGGGGCTATGGCTACACCTTC.

The rearrangement uses TRBV6-5 and TRBJ2-7; 10 bases are a match to TRBD1. There are 15 residues in the CDR3. Trimming took 5 bases from V and 3 from J; bases not matched to a gene: 7. Germline CDR1 is MNHEY and CDR2 is SVGAGI. CDR3 region: CASSRGQGVSYEQYF. DNA of the CDR3: TGTGCCAGCAGTCGTGGACAGGGGGTAAGCTACGAGCAGTACTTC.

As regards this clone: Additional DNA sequences in this sample encode the identical CDR3. This rearrangement joins TRBV4-3 to TRBJ2-2, with TRBD2 as a possible D gene (5 bases). Germline V gives CDR1 LGHNA, CDR2 YSLEER. The CDR3 covers 14 residues. The V end was cut by 0 bases, the J end by 7 bases, with 9 bases between. The CDR3 loop is CASSQDRDIGELFF. The DNA of the CDR3 is TGCGCCAGCAGCCAAGATCGGGATATCGGGGAGCTGTTTTTT.

This sequence joins TRBV10-2 and TRBJ2-7; 10 nucleotides align to TRBD2. Germline values: CDR1 WSHSY, CDR2 SAAADI. The ends lost 7 bases at V and 3 bases at J; junction bases unmatched: 6. This CDR3 comprises 14 residues. The CDR3 nucleotides read TGCGCCAGCAAACCTAGCGGGAGTTTCTACGAGCAGTACTTC. Protein sequence: CASKPSGSFYEQYF.

CDR3 protein: CASSQGYSGSYEQYF. The CDR3 nucleotides read TGCGCCAGCAGCCAAGGGTACAGCGGGAGTTACGAGCAGTACTTC. V is TRBV4-1 and J is TRBJ2-7, with 8 bases aligning to TRBD2. This CDR3 comprises 15 residues. V was clipped by 1 base and J by 4 bases; unmatched bases: 6. Germline CDR1 reads MGHRA; CDR2 reads YSYEKL.

This clone was detected only a few times. The rearrangement joins TRBV9 to TRBJ2-7; D is unclear. CDR3 length: 13 amino acids. V shed 3 bases and J shed 3 bases, with 10 bases lying between them. The V gene's germline CDR1 is SGDLS and CDR2 YYNGEE. CDR3 sequence: CASSDENFYEQYF. The DNA for the CDR3 is TGTGCCAGCAGCGACGAGAATTTCTACGAGCAGTACTTC. Full variable domain (outside the CDR3, taken from reference TRBV9 and TRBJ2-7): DSGVTQTPKHLITATGQRVTLRCSPRSGDLSVYWYQQSLDQGLQFLIQYYNGEERAKGNILERFSAQQFPDLHSELNLSSLELGDSALYFCASSDENFYEQYFGPGTRLTVT.

The chain employs TRBV5-1 and TRBJ2-7, with TRBD1 matching over 7 bases. The CDR3 is made up of 15 amino acids. Unmatched junction bases numbered 10, after V lost 4 bases and J lost 3 bases. CDR1 is SGHRS, CDR2 YFSETQ, per germline. In DNA form, the CDR3 reads TGCGCCAGCAGCCTTGAAGGGGGCGCTTACTACGAGCAGTACTTC. Amino acids: CASSLEGGAYYEQYF. The whole variable domain, remainder taken from reference TRBV5-1 and TRBJ2-7, is KAGVTQTPRYLIKTRGQQVTLSCSPISGHRSVSWYQQTPGQGLQFLFEYFSETQRNKGNFPGRFSGRQFSNSRSEMNVSTLELGDSALYLCASSLEGGAYYEQYFGPGTRLTVT.

This sequence joins TRBV10-1 and TRBJ2-2; 10 bases line up with TRBD1. This CDR3 comprises 14 residues. The V gene's germline CDR1 is WNHNN and CDR2 SYGVQD (reference sequence). V lost 10 bases to trimming and J lost 3 bases; unmatched junction nucleotides: 5. CDR3 bases: TGCGCCATCCGACAGGGGGCAGACACCGGGGAGCTGTTTTTT. It yields the protein CAIRQGADTGELFF.

The table lists this clone with a few counts. V gene TRBV19 combines with J gene TRBJ2-1; 11 bases are a match to TRBD1. Germline assignment: CDR1 LNHDA and CDR2 SQIVND (reference sequence). Trimming at V came to 4 bases and at J to 7 bases, leaving 6 bases not matched to a gene. The CDR3 totals 15 residues. In nucleotides, the CDR3 is TGTGCCAGTAGTACAGGACAGGGGGCGCGGAATGAGCAGTTCTTC. Translating it yields CASSTGQGARNEQFF. Variable domain in full (rest from reference TRBV19 and TRBJ2-1): DGGITQSPKYLFRKEGQNVTLSCEQNLNHDAMYWYRQDPGQGLRLIYYSQIVNDFQKGDIAEGYSVSREKKESFPLTVTSAQKNPTAFYLCASSTGQGARNEQFFGPGTRLTVL.

This rearrangement joins TRBV7-8 to TRBJ2-3; TRBD2 matches at 14 bases. The CDR3 spans 20 residues. CDR1 and CDR2 from the germline V gene are SGHVS and FQNEAQ. The ends lost 0 bases at V and 2 bases at J; junction bases unmatched: 10. The chain's CDR3 is CASSLAEEGTSGSPTDTQYF. The DNA of the CDR3 is TGTGCCAGCAGCTTAGCGGAGGAGGGGACTAGCGGGAGTCCCACAGATACGCAGTATTTT.

The gene calls are TRBV6-5 and TRBJ2-4; TRBD2 matches at 7 bases. Germline-derived CDR1 and CDR2 are MNHEY and SVGAGI. The ends lost 6 bases at V and 5 bases at J; junction bases unmatched: 7. CDR3 length: 14 residues. The CDR3 protein is CASSLGRAENIQYF. The CDR3 DNA reads TGTGCCAGCAGCCTTGGGAGGGCGGAAAACATTCAGTACTTC.

There are a few counts of this clone. The chain joins TRBV6-1 to TRBJ1-5; the match to TRBD1 covers 8 bases. Trimming took 5 bases from V and 5 from J; bases not matched to a gene: 5. The CDR3 is 14 residues long. Germline V gives CDR1 MNHNS, CDR2 SASEGT. The CDR3, as DNA: TGTGCCAGCAGTTTGGACAGGGTGGATCAGCCCCAGCATTTT. Translated, it gives CASSLDRVDQPQHF.

V and J are TRBV4-3 and TRBJ2-5, with 8 bases lining up with TRBD1. This CDR3 has 14 residues. V dropped 4 bases and J dropped 5; count of bases not matched to a gene: 6. CDR1 and CDR2 (germline): LGHNA, YSLEER. In nucleotides, the CDR3 is TGCGCCAGCAGCCGCGGACAGGGTGAGGAGACCCAGTACTTC. Its protein is CASSRGQGEETQYF.

The V and J genes are TRBV7-9 and TRBJ2-6; D is perhaps TRBD1 (5 bases). CDR1 is SEHNR and CDR2 is FQNEAQ in the germline V gene (reference sequence). V was cut by 4 bases and J by 3 bases, with 7 bases left in between. This CDR3 is built from 14 residues. For the CDR3, the DNA is TGTGCCAGCAGCTCAGACAGTGGGGCCAACGTCCTGACTTTC. This encodes CASSSDSGANVLTF.

This clone was seen a few times. This chain links TRBV2 with TRBJ2-6, with D possibly TRBD2 on 5 matching bases. Germline V gene lookup returns CDR1 SNHLY and CDR2 FYNNEI. V lost 1 base to trimming and J lost 2 bases, with 6 bases between them. The CDR3 consists of 15 residues. As DNA, the CDR3 is TGTGCCAGCAGTGAAGAGGAGGCTGGGGCCAACGTCCTGACTTTC. Translating gives CASSEEEAGANVLTF.

This clone appeared a few times. The rearrangement links TRBV30 to TRBJ1-5; tentative D call: TRBD1 (5 bases). Looked up from germline, CDR1 is GTSNPN and CDR2 is SVGIG (reference sequence). The CDR3 is 15 residues long. Trimming removed 0 bases from V and 9 bases from J, with 18 bases in between. In nucleotides, the CDR3 is TGTGCCTGGAGTGTCCGAGGGGCGGTGGGGGGGCCCCAGCATTTT. Protein product: CAWSVRGAVGGPQHF.

This clone was counted only a few times. V gene TRBV9 combines with J gene TRBJ1-1; 7 nucleotides agree with TRBD1. Germline CDR1 SGDLS, CDR2 YYNGEE. The CDR3 length is 14 residues. Trimming at V came to 0 bases and at J to 4 bases, leaving 3 bases not matched to a gene. The CDR3 coding sequence is TGTGCCAGCAGCGTAGGGTCAGGGGGCACTGAAGCTTTCTTT. This translates into CASSVGSGGTEAFF.

This clone was detected a few times. The chain is built from TRBV19 and TRBJ2-1, with D possibly TRBD1 on 5 matching bases. CDR1 and CDR2 (germline): LNHDA, SQIVND (reference sequence). Between the trimmed V and J ends, which lost 3 bases and 0 bases, there was a span of 12 bases. The CDR3 loop spans 16 amino acids. CDR3 sequence: CASSMSSTGSYNEQFF. CDR3 nucleotide sequence: TGTGCCAGTAGTATGAGTAGCACAGGCTCCTACAATGAGCAGTTCTTC.

The chain combines TRBV30 with TRBJ2-7; D perhaps matches TRBD2 (6 bases). The CDR3 totals 15 residues. CDR1 and CDR2 (germline): GTSNPN, SVGIG (reference sequence). Deletions cut 0 bases from V and 3 bases from J, with 15 bases between. CDR3 in DNA: TGTGCCTGGAGTGTGGGCGGGACCCTCGTCTACGAGCAGTACTTC. Amino acids: CAWSVGGTLVYEQYF.

This clone was counted a few times. The rearrangement joins TRBV19 to TRBJ1-1, with D maybe TRBD1 (5 bases). The V end lost 5 bases, the J end lost 8 bases, and 18 bases lay between the germline ends. The CDR3 has 14 amino acids. Per the germline V gene, CDR1 is LNHDA and CDR2 is SQIVND (reference sequence). CDR3 in amino acids: CASSPSGVRTEAFF. CDR3 nucleotides: TGTGCCAGTAGTCCAAGTGGGGTCCGGACAGAAGCTTTCTTT.

This clone was counted only a few times. The chain recombines TRBV5-4 with TRBJ2-4; 8 bases fit TRBD1. CDR1 and CDR2 from the germline V gene are SGHNT and YYREEE (reference sequence). V trimming: 2 bases; J trimming: 8 bases; junction bases outside the gene matches: 6. The CDR3 consists of 14 residues. Here the CDR3 reads CASSFPGQGDIQYF. The CDR3 nucleotides are TGTGCCAGCAGCTTCCCCGGACAGGGAGACATTCAGTACTTC.

The rearrangement uses TRBV19 and TRBJ2-4; 7 positions match TRBD1. This CDR3 region has 14 residues. Germline CDR1 is LNHDA and CDR2 is SQIVND (reference sequence). Trimming removed 2 bases from V and 8 bases from J; junction bases left unmatched: 6. The CDR3 region has the DNA TGTGCCAGTAGTATAAACAGGGGCCAGGACATTCAGTACTTC. This encodes CASSINRGQDIQYF.

In this sample, this clone turned up a few times. The chain is built from TRBV18 and TRBJ1-5; D ambiguous. The CDR3 runs 14 residues. V was shortened by 3 bases and J by 1 base, with 7 bases between the two germline ends. CDR1 is KGHSH, CDR2 LQKENI, per germline. This chain's CDR3 is CASSPEWSNQPQHF. As DNA, the CDR3 is TGTGCCAGCTCACCGGAGTGGAGCAATCAGCCCCAGCATTTT. Combining the CDR3 with reference TRBV18 and TRBJ1-5 gives the whole variable domain NAGVMQNPRHLVRRRGQEARLRCSPMKGHSHVYWYRQLPEEGLKFMVYLQKENIIDESGMPKERFSAEFPKEGPSILRIQQVVRGDSAAYFCASSPEWSNQPQHFGDGTRLSIL.

This clone turned up a few times. This CDR3 is CASSPVGTGVTGELFF. For the CDR3, the DNA is TGTGCCAGCAGCCCGGTCGGGACAGGGGTTACCGGGGAGCTGTTTTTT. This chain links TRBV7-9 with TRBJ2-2; 10 bases align to TRBD1. The CDR3 consists of 16 residues. Germline CDR1 SEHNR, CDR2 FQNEAQ (reference sequence). V shed 5 bases, J shed 5 bases, and the junction held 8 bases outside the gene matches. Combining the CDR3 with reference TRBV7-9 and TRBJ2-2 gives the whole variable domain DTGVSQNPRHKITKRGQNVTFRCDPISEHNRLYWYRQTLGQGPEFLTYFQNEAQLEKSRLLSDRFSAERPKGSFSTLEIQRTEQGDSAMYLCASSPVGTGVTGELFFGEGSRLTVL.

The chain carries TRBV15 and TRBJ2-1; D unclear. V dropped 9 bases and J dropped 0 bases, with 12 bases sitting between them. Germline CDR1 LNHNV, CDR2 YYDKDF (reference sequence). This CDR3 region has 14 residues. The CDR3 protein is CATKLASSYNEQFF. In DNA, the CDR3 is TGTGCCACAAAACTTGCGAGCTCCTACAATGAGCAGTTCTTC.